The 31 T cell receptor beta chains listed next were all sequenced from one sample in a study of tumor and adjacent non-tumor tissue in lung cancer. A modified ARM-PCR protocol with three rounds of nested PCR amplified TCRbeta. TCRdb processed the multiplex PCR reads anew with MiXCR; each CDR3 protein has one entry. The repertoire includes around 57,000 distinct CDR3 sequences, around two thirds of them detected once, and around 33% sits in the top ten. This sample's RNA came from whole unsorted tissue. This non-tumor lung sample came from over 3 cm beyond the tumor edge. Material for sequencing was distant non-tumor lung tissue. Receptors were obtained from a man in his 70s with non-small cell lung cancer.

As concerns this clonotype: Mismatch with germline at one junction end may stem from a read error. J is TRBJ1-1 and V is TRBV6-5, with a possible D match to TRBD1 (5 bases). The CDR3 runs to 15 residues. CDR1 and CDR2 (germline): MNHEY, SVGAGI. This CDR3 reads CASSYSQTVNTEAFF. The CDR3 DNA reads TGCGCCAGCAGTTACTCTCAGACAGTGAACACTGAAGCTTTCTTT.

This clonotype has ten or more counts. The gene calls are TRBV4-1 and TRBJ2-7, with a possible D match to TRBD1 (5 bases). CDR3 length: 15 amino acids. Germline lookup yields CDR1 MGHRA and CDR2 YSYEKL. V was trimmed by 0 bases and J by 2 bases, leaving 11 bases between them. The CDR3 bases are TGCGCCAGCAGCCAAGATAGGGGCGCCGCCTACGAGCAGTACTTC. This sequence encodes CASSQDRGAAYEQYF.

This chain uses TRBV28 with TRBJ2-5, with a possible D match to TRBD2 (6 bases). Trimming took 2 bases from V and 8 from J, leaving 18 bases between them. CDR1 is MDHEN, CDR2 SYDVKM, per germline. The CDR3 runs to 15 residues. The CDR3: CASSLHRESRDTQYF. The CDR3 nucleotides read TGTGCCAGCAGTTTACATCGGGAGAGTCGGGATACCCAGTACTTC.

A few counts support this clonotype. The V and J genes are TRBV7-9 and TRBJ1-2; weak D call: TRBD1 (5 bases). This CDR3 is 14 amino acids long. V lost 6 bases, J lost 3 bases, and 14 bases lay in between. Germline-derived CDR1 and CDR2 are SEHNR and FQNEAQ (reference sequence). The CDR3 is CASSTTATDYGYTF. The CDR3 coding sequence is TGTGCCAGCAGTACGACAGCCACAGACTATGGCTACACCTTC.

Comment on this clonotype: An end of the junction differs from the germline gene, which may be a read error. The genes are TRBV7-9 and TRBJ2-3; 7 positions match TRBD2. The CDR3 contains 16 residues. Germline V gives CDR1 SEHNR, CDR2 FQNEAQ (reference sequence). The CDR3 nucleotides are TGTGCCAACAGCGGGAAGGGTGGGCGTATCACAGATACGCACTATTTT. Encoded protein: CANSGKGGRITDTHYF.

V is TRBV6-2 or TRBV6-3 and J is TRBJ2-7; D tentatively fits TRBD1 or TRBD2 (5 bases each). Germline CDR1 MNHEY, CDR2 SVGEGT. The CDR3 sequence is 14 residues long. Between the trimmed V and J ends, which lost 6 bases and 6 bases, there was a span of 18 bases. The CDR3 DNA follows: TGTGCCAGCAGAGATTCGGGACCAGCCTCCGAGCAGTACTTC. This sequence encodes CASRDSGPASEQYF.

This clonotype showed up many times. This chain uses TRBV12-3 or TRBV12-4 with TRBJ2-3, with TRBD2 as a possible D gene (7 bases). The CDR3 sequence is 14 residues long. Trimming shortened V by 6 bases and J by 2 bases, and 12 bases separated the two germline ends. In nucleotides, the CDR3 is TGTGCCAGCAGGAAGGGGGGGGACACAGATACGCAGTATTTT. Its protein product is CASRKGGDTDTQYF.

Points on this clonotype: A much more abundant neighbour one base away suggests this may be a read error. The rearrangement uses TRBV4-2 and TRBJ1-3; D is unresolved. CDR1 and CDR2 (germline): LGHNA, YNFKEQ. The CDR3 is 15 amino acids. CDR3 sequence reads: CAISQAGGSGNTIYF. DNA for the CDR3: TGTGCCATCAGCCAAGCGGGCGGATCTGGAAACACCATATATTTT.

The CDR3 DNA is TGTGCCAGCCTACCACAGGAACTGAACAATCAGCCCCAGCATTTT. Encoded protein: CASLPQELNNQPQHF. The chain employs TRBV6-1 and TRBJ1-5; possible D gene TRBD1, 5 bases. Trimming left V 8 bases short and J 3 bases short, with 17 bases between. CDR3 size: 15 residues. Germline V gives CDR1 MNHNS, CDR2 SASEGT.

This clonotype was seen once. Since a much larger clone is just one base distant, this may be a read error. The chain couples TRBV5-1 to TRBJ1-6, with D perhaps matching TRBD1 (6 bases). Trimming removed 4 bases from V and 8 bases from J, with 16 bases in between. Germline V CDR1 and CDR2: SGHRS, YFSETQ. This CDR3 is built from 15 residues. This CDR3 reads CASSRGSYSDSPLHF. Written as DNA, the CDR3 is TGCGCCAGCAGCAGGGGGTCTTACAGCGATTCACCCCTCCACTTT.

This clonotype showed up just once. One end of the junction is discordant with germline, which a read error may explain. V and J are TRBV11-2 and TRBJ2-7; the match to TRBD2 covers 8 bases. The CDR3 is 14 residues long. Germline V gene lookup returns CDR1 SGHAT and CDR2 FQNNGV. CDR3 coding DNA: TGTACCAGCAGCCTCCGGGGGGGAGGCTACGAGCGGTACTTC. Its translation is CTSSLRGGGYERYF. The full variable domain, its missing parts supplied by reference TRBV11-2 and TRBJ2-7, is EAGVAQSPRYKIIEKRQSVAFWCNPISGHATLYWYQQILGQGPKLLIQFQNNGVVDDSQLPKDRFSAERLKGVDSTLKIQPAKLEDSAVYLCTSSLRGGGYERYFGPGTRLTVT.

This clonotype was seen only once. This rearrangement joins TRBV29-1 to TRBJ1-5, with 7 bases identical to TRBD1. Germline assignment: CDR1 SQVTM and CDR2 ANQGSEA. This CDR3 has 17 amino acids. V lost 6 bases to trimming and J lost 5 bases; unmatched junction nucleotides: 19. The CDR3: CSVDIGTGDSSDQPQHF. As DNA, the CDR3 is TGCAGCGTAGACATCGGAACAGGGGATTCGAGCGATCAGCCCCAGCATTTT.

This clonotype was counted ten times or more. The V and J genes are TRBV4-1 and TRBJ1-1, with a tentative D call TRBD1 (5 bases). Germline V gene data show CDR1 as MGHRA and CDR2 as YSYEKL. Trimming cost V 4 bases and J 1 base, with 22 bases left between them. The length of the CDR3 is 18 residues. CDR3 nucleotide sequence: TGCGCCAGCAGCCCCCCCCGGGGGGGTGTACGTTCGAACACTGAAGCTTTCTTT. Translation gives CASSPPRGGVRSNTEAFF.

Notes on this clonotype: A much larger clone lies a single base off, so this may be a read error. The CDR3 here is CANRPRPGGFTEAFF. Here the CDR3 DNA reads TGTGCCAACAGACCACGCCCCGGGGGATTCACTGAAGCTTTCTTT. The gene calls are TRBV6-2 or TRBV6-3 and TRBJ1-1; maybe TRBD1 (5 bases). Germline V lookup: CDR1 MNHEY, CDR2 SVGEGT. The V gene lost 10 bases and the J gene lost 4 bases, with 22 bases spanning the gap. This CDR3 region has 15 residues.

The CDR3 here is CSGSRFGVEQYF. Written as DNA, the CDR3 is TGCAGCGGGTCAAGGTTCGGTGTCGAGCAGTACTTC. The chain employs TRBV29-1 and TRBJ2-7; D ambiguous. CDR3 length equals 12 residues. The V end lost 7 bases, the J end lost 6 bases, and 16 bases lay between the germline ends. CDR1 and CDR2 (germline): SQVTM, ANQGSEA.

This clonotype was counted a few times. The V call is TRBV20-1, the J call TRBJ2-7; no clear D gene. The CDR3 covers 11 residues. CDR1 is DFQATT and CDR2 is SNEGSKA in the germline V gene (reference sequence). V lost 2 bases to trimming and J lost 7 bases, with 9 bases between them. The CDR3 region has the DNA TGCAGTGCTAGACCCCTCGAAGAGCAGTACTTC. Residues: CSARPLEEQYF.

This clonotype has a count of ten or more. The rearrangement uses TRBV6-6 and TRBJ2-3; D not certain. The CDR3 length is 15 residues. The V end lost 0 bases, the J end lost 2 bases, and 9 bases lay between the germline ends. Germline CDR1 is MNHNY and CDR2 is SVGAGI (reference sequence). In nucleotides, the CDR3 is TGTGCCAGCAGTTACTCGAGGCCAGACACAGATACGCAGTATTTT. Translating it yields CASSYSRPDTDTQYF.

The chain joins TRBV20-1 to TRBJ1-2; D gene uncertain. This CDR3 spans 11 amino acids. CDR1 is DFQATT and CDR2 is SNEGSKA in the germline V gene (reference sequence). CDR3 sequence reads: CNAPDGYGYTF. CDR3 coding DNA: TGCAATGCGCCTGACGGGTATGGCTACACCTTC.

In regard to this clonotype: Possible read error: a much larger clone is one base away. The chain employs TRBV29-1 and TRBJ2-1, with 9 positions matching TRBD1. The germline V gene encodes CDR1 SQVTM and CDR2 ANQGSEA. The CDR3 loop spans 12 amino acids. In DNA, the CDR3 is TGCAGCTCGGGACAGGGTTCTATTGAGCAGTTATTC. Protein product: CSSGQGSIEQLF.

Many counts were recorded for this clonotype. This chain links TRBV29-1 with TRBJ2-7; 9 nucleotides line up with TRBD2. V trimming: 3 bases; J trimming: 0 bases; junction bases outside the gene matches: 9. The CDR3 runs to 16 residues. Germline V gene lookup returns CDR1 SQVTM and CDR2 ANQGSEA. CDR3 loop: CSVEGVAGAASYEQYF. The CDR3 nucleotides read TGCAGCGTTGAGGGGGTAGCGGGAGCCGCCTCCTACGAGCAGTACTTC.

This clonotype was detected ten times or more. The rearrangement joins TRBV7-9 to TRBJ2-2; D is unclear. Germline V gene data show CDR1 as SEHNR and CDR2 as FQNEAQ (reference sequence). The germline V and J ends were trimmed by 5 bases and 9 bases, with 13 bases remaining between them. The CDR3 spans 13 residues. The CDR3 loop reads CASSPTQIRELFF. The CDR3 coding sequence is TGTGCCAGCAGCCCCACACAGATCCGGGAGCTGTTTTTT.

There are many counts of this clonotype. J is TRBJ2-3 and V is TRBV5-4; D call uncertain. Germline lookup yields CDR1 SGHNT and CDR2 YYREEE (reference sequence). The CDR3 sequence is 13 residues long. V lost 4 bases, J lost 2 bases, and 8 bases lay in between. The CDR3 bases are TGTGCCAGCAGCGTTGACACCACAGATACGCAGTATTTT. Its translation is CASSVDTTDTQYF.

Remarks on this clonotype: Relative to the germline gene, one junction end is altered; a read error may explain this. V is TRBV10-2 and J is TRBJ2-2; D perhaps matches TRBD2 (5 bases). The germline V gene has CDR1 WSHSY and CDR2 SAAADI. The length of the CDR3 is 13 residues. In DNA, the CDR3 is TGCGCCAGCAAGGAAGGGAACACCGGGGAGATGTTTTTT. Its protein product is CASKEGNTGEMFF.

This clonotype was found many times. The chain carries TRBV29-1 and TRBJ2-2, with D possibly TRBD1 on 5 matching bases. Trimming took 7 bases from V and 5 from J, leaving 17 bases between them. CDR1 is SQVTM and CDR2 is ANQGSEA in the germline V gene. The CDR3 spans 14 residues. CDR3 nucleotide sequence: TGCAGCGGACAGACCCAGGGTTTAACCGGGGAGCTGTTTTTT. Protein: CSGQTQGLTGELFF.

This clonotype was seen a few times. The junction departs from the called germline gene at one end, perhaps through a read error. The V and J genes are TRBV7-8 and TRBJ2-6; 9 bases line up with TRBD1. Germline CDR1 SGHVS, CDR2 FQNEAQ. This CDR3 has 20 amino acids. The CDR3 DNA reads TGTACCAGCAGCTCCCCGTCGACGGACAGGGGAATTTCTGGGGCCAACGTCCTGACTTTC. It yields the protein CTSSSPSTDRGISGANVLTF.

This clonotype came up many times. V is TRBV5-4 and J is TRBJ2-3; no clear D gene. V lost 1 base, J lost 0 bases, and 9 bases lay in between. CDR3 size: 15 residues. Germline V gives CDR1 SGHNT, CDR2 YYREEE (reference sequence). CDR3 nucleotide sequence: TGTGCCAGCAGCTTGTTGGTCTCTAGCACAGATACGCAGTATTTT. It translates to CASSLLVSSTDTQYF.

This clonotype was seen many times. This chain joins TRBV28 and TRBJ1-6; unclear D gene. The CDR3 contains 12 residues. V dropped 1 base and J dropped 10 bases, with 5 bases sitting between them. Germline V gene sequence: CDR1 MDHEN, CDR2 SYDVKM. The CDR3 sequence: CASSLFSSPLHF. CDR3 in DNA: TGTGCCAGCAGTTTATTTAGCTCACCCCTCCACTTT.

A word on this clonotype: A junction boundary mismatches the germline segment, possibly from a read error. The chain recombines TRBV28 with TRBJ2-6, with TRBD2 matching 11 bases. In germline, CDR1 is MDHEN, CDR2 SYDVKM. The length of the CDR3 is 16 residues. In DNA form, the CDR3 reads TGTGCCAGCGGACTAGCGGGTTACTCTGGGGCCAGCGTCCTGACTTTC. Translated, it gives CASGLAGYSGASVLTF.

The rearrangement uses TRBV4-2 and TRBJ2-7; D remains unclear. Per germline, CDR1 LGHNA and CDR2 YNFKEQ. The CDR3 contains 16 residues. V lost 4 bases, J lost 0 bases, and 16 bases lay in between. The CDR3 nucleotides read TGTGCCAGCAGCCCTAGTTGGCACCTGAGCTCCTACGAGCAGTACTTC. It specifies CASSPSWHLSSYEQYF.

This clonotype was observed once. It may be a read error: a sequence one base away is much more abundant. The CDR3 is CASSSEVRTDTQYF. The CDR3 DNA sequence: TGTGCCAGCTCTAGCGAGGTACGCACAGATACGCAGTATTTT. The chain links TRBV6-2 or TRBV6-3 to TRBJ2-3, with D possibly being TRBD2 (6 bases). The V and J ends lost 8 bases and 1 base respectively, with 13 bases between them. This CDR3 contains 14 residues. From germline, CDR1 is MNHEY and CDR2 SVGEGT.

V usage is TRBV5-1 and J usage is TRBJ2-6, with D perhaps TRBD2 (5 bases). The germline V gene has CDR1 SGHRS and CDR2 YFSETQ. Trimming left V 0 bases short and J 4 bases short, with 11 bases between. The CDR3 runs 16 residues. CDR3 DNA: TGCGCCAGCAGCTTGGATTTGAGGAGGGGGGCCAACGTCCTGACTTTC. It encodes CASSLDLRRGANVLTF. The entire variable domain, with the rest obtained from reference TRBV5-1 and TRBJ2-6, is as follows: KAGVTQTPRYLIKTRGQQVTLSCSPISGHRSVSWYQQTPGQGLQFLFEYFSETQRNKGNFPGRFSGRQFSNSRSEMNVSTLELGDSALYLCASSLDLRRGANVLTFGAGSRLTVL.